The 24 T cell receptor beta chains given below trace back to one sample, sequenced in a study of cytomegalovirus exposure and HLA in healthy donors. The assay was immunoSEQ multiplex PCR, and TCRdb's table has in-frame clones only and misses some. The sample contains some 67,000 clones, 94% of which appear only once. Sequenced: PBMCs. These receptors were taken from a woman in her late teens or twenties in good health and CMV-seronegative.

The gene calls are TRBV7-9 and TRBJ2-3; TRBD2 aligns across 9 bases. J gave up 7 bases and V 1 base, and 6 bases lay outside the gene matches. The length of the CDR3 is 15 residues. Germline V gives CDR1 SEHNR, CDR2 FQNEAQ (reference sequence). The CDR3 spells CASSLGGGGAYTQYF. The CDR3 bases are TGTGCCAGCAGCTTAGGTGGCGGGGGGGCCTATACGCAGTATTTT.

V usage is TRBV13 and J usage is TRBJ1-4; the D gene is possibly TRBD1 (6 bases). The CDR3 sequence is 14 residues long. Germline lookup yields CDR1 PRHDT and CDR2 FYEKMQ (reference sequence). V lost 3 bases, J lost 7 bases, and 12 bases lay in between. The CDR3 DNA reads as TGTGCCAGCAGCTTGGGACAACTTAGTGAAAAACTGTTTTTT. It encodes CASSLGQLSEKLFF.

V usage is TRBV27 and J usage is TRBJ1-5; 7 positions agree with TRBD1. This CDR3 comprises 16 residues. The germline V gene has CDR1 MNHEY and CDR2 SMNVEV (reference sequence). The J segment lost 1 base and the V segment lost 2 bases, leaving 5 bases of the junction unmatched. The CDR3 DNA reads as TGTGCCAGCAGTTTACACACGGGACAGAGCAATCAGCCCCAGCATTTT. Translating gives CASSLHTGQSNQPQHF.

The genes are TRBV2 and TRBJ2-5; TRBD2 is a possible D gene (5 bases). V was trimmed by 6 bases and J by 8 bases, leaving 13 bases between them. The CDR3 spans 12 residues. Germline V gene lookup returns CDR1 SNHLY and CDR2 FYNNEI. The CDR3 loop reads CASRSDFQTQYF. The CDR3 DNA is TGTGCCAGCAGGTCGGACTTCCAAACCCAGTACTTC. The variable domain in full, completed from reference TRBV2 and TRBJ2-5, reads EPEVTQTPSHQVTQMGQEVILRCVPISNHLYFYWYRQILGQKVEFLVSFYNNEISEKSEIFDDQFSVERPDGSNFTLKIRSTKLEDSAMYFCASRSDFQTQYFGPGTRLLVL.

The chain recombines TRBV29-1 with TRBJ1-4, with a weak D call TRBD1 (5 bases). This CDR3 comprises 11 residues. Germline CDR1 SQVTM, CDR2 ANQGSEA. Trimming removed 0 bases from V and 13 bases from J, with 9 bases in between. DNA of the CDR3: TGCAGCGTTGAAGAGCAGGGATTACTGTTTTTT. Protein sequence: CSVEEQGLLFF.

The CDR3 reads CASSVESSGSTDTQYF. For the CDR3, the DNA is TGTGCCAGCAGCGTAGAGTCTAGCGGTAGCACAGATACGCAGTATTTT. V and J are TRBV9 and TRBJ2-3; 7 nucleotides align to TRBD2. J gave up 0 bases and V 0 bases, and 4 bases lay outside the gene matches. Germline V gene lookup returns CDR1 SGDLS and CDR2 YYNGEE. There are 16 residues in the CDR3.

This rearrangement joins TRBV27 to TRBJ1-2, with 10 bases lining up with TRBD1. The CDR3 has 14 residues. The V gene's germline CDR1 is MNHEY and CDR2 SMNVEV (reference sequence). The J segment lost 4 bases and the V segment lost 5 bases, leaving 4 bases of the junction unmatched. The CDR3 DNA is TGTGCCAGCAGTAGGACAGGGGGACTCTATGGCTACACCTTC. Translated: CASSRTGGLYGYTF.

CDR3 in DNA: TGCGCCAGCAGGGACAGGGCGAACACTGAAGCTTTCTTT. It codes for CASRDRANTEAFF. V usage is TRBV10-1 and J usage is TRBJ1-1; TRBD1 agrees at 8 bases. V lost 6 bases to trimming and J lost 1 base; unmatched junction nucleotides: 1. Germline values: CDR1 WNHNN, CDR2 SYGVQD (reference sequence). The length of the CDR3 is 13 residues.

The chain combines TRBV2 with TRBJ2-5; 15 bases map to TRBD2. Germline CDR1 SNHLY, CDR2 FYNNEI. This CDR3 comprises 17 residues. Trimming at V came to 3 bases and at J to 6 bases, leaving 8 bases not matched to a gene. The CDR3 region is CASSEGTSGRKAKTQYF. The CDR3 nucleotides are TGTGCCAGCAGTGAGGGGACTAGCGGGAGGAAGGCAAAGACCCAGTACTTC.

This chain connects TRBV23-1 to TRBJ1-4, with 7 bases aligning to TRBD1. TRBV23-1 is noted as an ORF with a role that remains uncertain. Germline trimming cut 5 bases from V and 5 bases from J; bases unmatched to any gene: 8. This CDR3 region has 15 residues. CDR3 protein: CASSYDRAGNEKLFF. The CDR3 bases are TGCGCCAGCAGTTATGACAGGGCAGGGAATGAAAAACTGTTTTTT.

The chain employs TRBV7-2 and TRBJ2-1; unclear D gene. From germline, CDR1 is SGHTA and CDR2 FQGNSA. CDR3 length: 13 amino acids. The V and J ends lost 0 bases and 6 bases respectively, with 6 bases between them. The CDR3 reads CASSLAAANEQFF. The CDR3 bases are TGTGCCAGCAGCTTAGCGGCCGCCAATGAGCAGTTCTTC.

V and J are TRBV7-8 and TRBJ2-7, with 13 bases that match TRBD2. V dropped 5 bases and J dropped 2; count of bases not matched to a gene: 6. The V gene's germline CDR1 is SGHVS and CDR2 FQNEAQ. The CDR3 is 16 residues long. The CDR3 protein is CASSGSGLAGTYEQYF. Here the CDR3 DNA reads TGTGCCAGCAGCGGGTCGGGACTAGCGGGAACCTACGAGCAGTACTTC.

This clone was counted only a few times. The V gene is TRBV9, the J gene TRBJ1-1; the match to TRBD1 covers 8 bases. Germline V gives CDR1 SGDLS, CDR2 YYNGEE. The CDR3 loop spans 15 amino acids. With V trimmed by 4 bases and J by 4 bases, 9 bases remained unmatched. CDR3 region: CASSRTQGVGTEAFF. The CDR3 DNA is TGTGCCAGCAGCCGGACACAGGGGGTCGGCACTGAAGCTTTCTTT.

The chain joins TRBV5-4 to TRBJ1-5, with D uncertain. Germline V gene sequence: CDR1 SGHNT, CDR2 YYREEE (reference sequence). Trimming stripped 4 bases from V and 8 bases from J, with 13 bases between. The CDR3 is 13 amino acids. The chain's CDR3 is CASSSSADEPQHF. The CDR3 nucleotides read TGTGCCAGCAGCAGCTCCGCCGATGAGCCCCAGCATTTT.

This chain connects TRBV2 to TRBJ2-3; TRBD2 agrees at 11 bases. The length of the CDR3 is 17 residues. J gave up 0 bases and V 3 bases, and 5 bases lay outside the gene matches. The germline gives CDR1 SNHLY, CDR2 FYNNEI. This chain's CDR3 is CASSDGTSGHSTDTQYF. CDR3 DNA sequence: TGTGCCAGCAGTGACGGGACTAGCGGCCATAGCACAGATACGCAGTATTTT.

The chain has TRBV7-9 and TRBJ2-7, with 10 nucleotides matching TRBD1. After removal of 0 bases from V and 2 bases from J, the junction contained 13 bases not matched to a gene. CDR1 and CDR2 (germline): SEHNR, FQNEAQ (reference sequence). CDR3 length: 19 residues. The CDR3 sequence is CASSLAASGTGDFAYEQYF. DNA of the CDR3: TGTGCCAGCAGCTTAGCGGCTTCCGGGACAGGGGATTTTGCCTACGAGCAGTACTTC.

V usage is TRBV29-1 and J usage is TRBJ1-5, with TRBD1 matching 8 bases. Germline CDR1 and CDR2: SQVTM and ANQGSEA. The junction had 4 bases not matched to a gene; V was cut back by 6 bases and J by 0 bases. The CDR3 length is 14 residues. The chain's CDR3 is CSVRQGSSNQPQHF. The CDR3 bases are TGCAGCGTCCGACAGGGGAGTAGCAATCAGCCCCAGCATTTT.

The V gene is TRBV28, the J gene TRBJ2-7, with D perhaps TRBD2 (6 bases). Trimming removed 6 bases from V and 3 bases from J, with 12 bases in between. Germline values: CDR1 MDHEN, CDR2 SYDVKM. CDR3 length equals 13 residues. For the CDR3, the DNA is TGTGCCAGCAGGGGATTGGGGGGCTACGAGCAGTACTTC. It encodes CASRGLGGYEQYF.

This clone occurred a few times. The rearrangement uses TRBV6-4 and TRBJ2-2, with 8 bases matching TRBD1. The CDR3 loop spans 13 amino acids. Germline V gene sequence: CDR1 MRHNA, CDR2 SNTAGT. V lost 4 bases, J lost 6 bases, and 1 base stayed unmatched. The CDR3 DNA sequence: TGTGCCAGCAGTGGGGGACAGGCCGGGGAGCTGTTTTTT. It specifies CASSGGQAGELFF.

This chain links TRBV7-9 with TRBJ2-5, with a tentative D call TRBD2 (5 bases). This CDR3 is 12 amino acids long. Germline V gene lookup returns CDR1 SEHNR and CDR2 FQNEAQ (reference sequence). The V end lost 5 bases, the J end lost 7 bases, and 11 bases lay between the germline ends. The CDR3 is CASSPAAATQYF. The CDR3 DNA reads as TGTGCCAGCAGCCCAGCAGCGGCGACCCAGTACTTC.

CDR3 amino acids: CASSPGDRVTYGYTF. CDR3 in DNA: TGTGCCAGCAGCCCAGGGGACAGGGTTACTTATGGCTACACCTTC. This rearrangement joins TRBV9 to TRBJ1-2, with TRBD1 matching 9 bases. The CDR3 is 15 residues long. With 4 bases clipped from V and 5 bases from J, the junction kept 9 bases outside the gene matches. Germline V gene data show CDR1 as SGDLS and CDR2 as YYNGEE.

This chain uses TRBV5-1 with TRBJ1-2; D might be TRBD1 (6 bases). This CDR3 has 14 amino acids. The germline CDR1 and CDR2 sequences are SGHRS and YFSETQ. Trimming cost V 4 bases and J 2 bases, with 12 bases left between them. The DNA of the CDR3 is TGCGCCAGCAGCCCTTCGGGGGGCAACTATGGCTACACCTTC. Translated, it gives CASSPSGGNYGYTF.

The chain uses TRBV10-2 and TRBJ1-5, with a tentative D call TRBD1 (5 bases). Trimming left V 7 bases short and J 3 bases short, with 13 bases between. This CDR3 contains 14 residues. CDR1 is WSHSY and CDR2 is SAAADI in the germline V gene. The CDR3 reads CASTYGGPNQPQHF. CDR3 sequence (DNA): TGCGCCAGCACCTACGGGGGTCCCAATCAGCCCCAGCATTTT.

The rearrangement joins TRBV10-3 to TRBJ1-1; D remains ambiguous. Trimming left V 7 bases short and J 3 bases short, with 12 bases between. Germline CDR1 reads ENHRY; CDR2 reads SYGVKD. This CDR3 is 13 amino acids long. The CDR3 nucleotides are TGTGCCATCACCCTGACTGGATACACTGAAGCTTTCTTT. This gives the protein CAITLTGYTEAFF.